This T cell receptor beta chain was sequenced during a study of T cells after yellow fever vaccination. Points from the study as a whole: Compared with primary, the secondary response was weaker and peaked at day 5, not 15. Post-booster reappearance was seen for most primary-vaccination clones (roughly 96% CD4, around 90% CD8).

This CDR3 has 15 residues. CDR1 and CDR2 (germline): MNHEY, SVGAGI. V lost 4 bases and J lost 6, with 16 bases in between. MiXCR, applied by TCRdb to the 5' RACE reads, yields one record per CDR3 protein. The table has hundreds of thousands of distinct CDR3 sequences, over 15% seen once. This clonotype has a handful of counts. Its antigen is as yet unknown. This chain connects TRBV6-5 to TRBJ2-1; no clear D. The sequencing here drew on PBMCs, taken before the yellow fever booster vaccination. This receptor was identified in a man younger than 35 who received the YFV17D yellow fever vaccine. The CDR3 DNA reads TGTGCCAGCAGTTCGTGGGGTTCCGGGCTCAATGAGCAGTTCTTC. Translating it yields CASSSWGSGLNEQFF.